This TCR beta chain appears in the sequencing data of a study of identifying expanded T cells in peripheral blood. Whole-study results and caveats: Roughly 1.2 clones differed between technical replicates, versus approximately 17 and 20 over time. Two-week clone count variance significantly increased as total template count grew.

V was cut by 6 bases and J by 3 bases, with 16 bases left in between. The germline CDR1 and CDR2 sequences are SGHDN and FVKESK. The CDR3 spans 15 residues. During the collection period, no donor immune events like infections were recorded. The table came from immunoSEQ multiplex PCR; TCRdb's copy has only in-frame clones and leaves some out. The sample includes 100,000 to 150,000 clones, approximately 86% of them seen just once. As concerns this clone: The antigen is not known.

The sample taken for sequencing was blood. The gene calls are TRBV14 and TRBJ2-3; D might be TRBD2 (5 bases). The TCR originated in a person aged 18 to 75 in good health. The CDR3 region has the DNA TGTGCCAGCAGGCTGACTGGAGGCGGGACAGATACGCAGTATTTT. This codes for CASRLTGGGTDTQYF.